The present TCR beta chain was sequenced within a study of T cell responses to AZD1222 COVID-19 vaccine. Whole-study results and caveats: Donors, mostly white British, included more females; clonal diversity was possibly underestimated.

This clone was picked up a small number of times. Antigen: not known. Produced via immunoSEQ multiplex PCR; TCRdb's table is partial and in-frame only. The table shows 160,000 or so clones, with 87% occurring only once. The sequence was collected from an adult who received the AZD1222 COVID-19 vaccine. This sample comprised peripheral blood, obtained 28 days after the second AZD1222 dose.

Written as DNA, the CDR3 is TGTGCCAGCAGCGACGTGCAGGGGGCCACCGGGGAGCTGTTTTTT. Translation gives CASSDVQGATGELFF. The chain combines TRBV6-5 with TRBJ2-2; the match to TRBD1 covers 8 bases. After removal of 6 bases from V and 4 bases from J, the junction contained 7 bases not matched to a gene. The germline CDR1 and CDR2 sequences are MNHEY and SVGAGI. This CDR3 is 15 amino acids long.